Sequencing of this T cell receptor (beta chain) was carried out in a study of CD8+ T cells in alopecia areata. The CDR3 has 16 residues. Germline-derived CDR1 and CDR2 are MNHEY and SMNVEV (reference sequence). Trimming stripped 2 bases from V and 2 bases from J, with 15 bases between. The sequencing template was cDNA reverse transcribed from extracted RNA. Using immunoSEQ multiplex PCR, the repertoire was profiled, and TCRdb retains in-frame clones only, with some absent. The sample lists roughly 190,000 clones, roughly 70% occurring once. Treatment described: oral pan-JAK inhibitor, 5-10 mg twice daily.

Material: CD4+ T cells sorted from blood, obtained between weeks 49 and 50, from a patient treated with tofacitinib. The clonotype originates from a human donor with alopecia areata. The J gene is TRBJ1-1, the V gene TRBV27, with D unresolved. CDR3 nucleotide sequence: TGTGCCAGCAGTTTAACGTTCGTCGGCCAAAACACTGAAGCTTTCTTT. Translated: CASSLTFVGQNTEAFF.